These 21 T cell receptor beta chains were all obtained from the same sample, sequenced in a study of T-cell reconstitution after alpha-beta-depleted transplantation in children. The TCRbeta library incorporated unique molecular identifiers. From the PCR reads, TCRdb called clonotypes with MiXCR, one entry per CDR3 protein. The table shows hundreds of thousands of distinct CDR3 sequences, with approximately 13% occurring only once. The sequences come from PBMCs from the stem cell graft donor, collected from the stem cell graft. The receptor set was obtained from a human donor who donated a stem cell graft to a child with combined immunodeficiency.

This clonotype appeared a few times. V gene TRBV7-3 combines with J gene TRBJ2-1; 12 bases align to TRBD2. Germline CDR1 SGHTA, CDR2 FQGTGA. The CDR3 length is 15 residues. V shed 4 bases and J 5 bases; nucleotides not matched to a gene: 3. The CDR3 nucleotides are TGTGCCAGCAGCTCCCTAGCGGGAGGGCACAATGAGCAGTTCTTC. This gives the protein CASSSLAGGHNEQFF.

The chain joins TRBV29-1 to TRBJ2-1; 8 bases are a match to TRBD2. The CDR3 spans 14 residues. CDR1 is SQVTM, CDR2 ANQGSEA, per germline. After removal of 6 bases from V and 6 bases from J, the junction contained 10 bases not matched to a gene. This CDR3 reads CSVGPGLGPNEQFF. CDR3 DNA: TGCAGCGTGGGTCCGGGACTAGGCCCCAATGAGCAGTTCTTC.

This clonotype has a count of ten or more. The CDR3 loop reads CASSLLSGVSTDTQYF. The CDR3 DNA follows: TGTGCCAGCAGCTTACTAAGCGGAGTAAGCACAGATACGCAGTATTTT. The chain uses TRBV7-9 and TRBJ2-3; TRBD2 is a possible D gene (5 bases). CDR1 SEHNR and CDR2 FQNEAQ come from the germline V gene (reference sequence). V shed 2 bases and J shed 0 bases, with 12 bases lying between them. CDR3 size: 16 residues.

This clonotype was detected a few times. V and J are TRBV20-1 and TRBJ1-2; possible D gene TRBD1, 5 bases. The CDR3 runs 15 residues. In germline, CDR1 is DFQATT, CDR2 SNEGSKA (reference sequence). Trimming shortened V by 6 bases and J by 2 bases, and 19 bases separated the two germline ends. CDR3 sequence reads: CSAQRDFPRNYGYTF. In DNA form, the CDR3 reads TGCAGTGCCCAACGGGACTTCCCTCGAAACTATGGCTACACCTTC.

This clonotype was seen a handful of times. The chain employs TRBV7-2 and TRBJ1-5; no reliable D call. The CDR3 runs 12 residues. Germline loops: CDR1 SGHTA, CDR2 FQGNSA. Trimming pared 4 bases from V and 7 bases from J, leaving 8 bases between. CDR3 sequence (DNA): TGTGCCAGCAGCTATCCCTCCCAGCCCCAGCATTTT. It yields the protein CASSYPSQPQHF.

The rearrangement links TRBV4-3 to TRBJ2-7, with 7 bases aligning to TRBD2. After removal of 0 bases from V and 3 bases from J, the junction contained 8 bases not matched to a gene. Per the germline V gene, CDR1 is LGHNA and CDR2 is YSLEER. This CDR3 has 16 amino acids. CDR3 DNA sequence: TGCGCCAGCAGCCAAGATCATCGGGGGGTGGGCTACGAGCAGTACTTC. This gives the protein CASSQDHRGVGYEQYF.

V gene TRBV6-1 combines with J gene TRBJ2-6; TRBD1 is a possible D gene (6 bases). The CDR3 is made up of 16 amino acids. Trimming took 5 bases from V and 2 from J, leaving 13 bases between them. The V gene's germline CDR1 is MNHNS and CDR2 SASEGT. The CDR3 bases are TGTGCCAGCAGTAGGACAGAAGCTCCTGGGGCCAACGTCCTGACTTTC. Its translation is CASSRTEAPGANVLTF.

V gene TRBV9 combines with J gene TRBJ2-1; 9 bases agree with TRBD1. J was trimmed by 8 bases and V by 4 bases; bases with no gene match: 10. Germline V gene sequence: CDR1 SGDLS, CDR2 YYNGEE. The CDR3 contains 15 residues. The CDR3 sequence is CASSSRTGVVDEQFF. The CDR3 DNA is TGTGCCAGCAGCTCCCGGACAGGGGTGGTCGATGAGCAGTTCTTC.

In its sample, this clonotype was seen a few times. Here the CDR3 reads CASSLDSRGTETQYF. CDR3 nucleotides: TGTGCCAGCAGCTTAGATTCTCGGGGGACGGAGACCCAGTACTTC. J is TRBJ2-5 and V is TRBV11-3; maybe TRBD2 (6 bases). This CDR3 has 15 residues. V was trimmed by 0 bases and J by 5 bases, leaving 13 bases between them. CDR1 and CDR2 from the germline V gene are SGHNT and YENEEA.

This clonotype was detected many times. The chain joins TRBV30 to TRBJ2-6, with D unresolved. V was clipped by 3 bases and J by 3 bases, with 9 bases between them. Per germline, CDR1 GTSNPN and CDR2 SVGIG (reference sequence). This CDR3 has 14 amino acids. The CDR3 region is CAWRLNFGANVLTF. The CDR3 DNA follows: TGTGCCTGGAGGCTGAATTTTGGGGCCAACGTCCTGACTTTC.

Worth noting for this clonotype: The CDR3 ends on some other residue instead of the conserved phenylalanine or tryptophan, so this is likely a read error. The chain has TRBV30 and TRBJ1-6; D is perhaps TRBD1 (5 bases). This CDR3 region has 15 residues. V dropped 4 bases and J dropped 9 bases, with 19 bases sitting between them. Germline V gene sequence: CDR1 GTSNPN, CDR2 SVGIG (reference sequence). The DNA of the CDR3 is TGTGCCTGGACCGGGGGTCGCGTTGGGAGTTCACCCCTCCACTGT. Its protein is CAWTGGRVGSSPLHC.

This clonotype was counted between two and nine times. This chain uses TRBV27 with TRBJ1-6; maybe TRBD1 (6 bases). Germline CDR1 and CDR2: MNHEY and SMNVEV (reference sequence). The CDR3 totals 20 residues. Trimming shortened V by 5 bases and J by 2 bases, and 25 bases separated the two germline ends. CDR3 DNA: TGTGCCAGCAGTAAGACAGGAGATCCCAACCCCTGGACCTATAATTCACCCCTCCACTTT. This gives the protein CASSKTGDPNPWTYNSPLHF.

The chain is built from TRBV12-3 or TRBV12-4 and TRBJ1-1; 7 bases are a match to TRBD1. V lost 4 bases, J lost 1 base, and 9 bases stayed unmatched. The CDR3 is 16 amino acids. The CDR3 DNA follows: TGTGCCAGCAGTTCCAATCCCAGGGGGTGGAACACTGAAGCTTTCTTT. This encodes CASSSNPRGWNTEAFF.

This clonotype appeared a single time. This chain links TRBV6-2 or TRBV6-3 with TRBJ1-5, with D perhaps matching TRBD1 (6 bases). This CDR3 is 16 amino acids long. Deletions cut 2 bases from V and 0 bases from J, with 11 bases between. Germline V gene lookup returns CDR1 MNHEY and CDR2 SVGEGT. For the CDR3, the DNA is TGTGCCAGCAGTTACAGGACAGCCTATAGCAATCAGCCCCAGCATTTT. Protein: CASSYRTAYSNQPQHF.

The rearrangement joins TRBV7-8 to TRBJ2-3; 9 bases map to TRBD1. The germline CDR1 and CDR2 sequences are SGHVS and FQNEAQ. The V segment lost 4 bases and the J segment 3 bases; nucleotides outside the gene matches: 2. The CDR3 loop spans 14 amino acids. The CDR3 loop is CASSYGTGTDTQYF. CDR3 DNA: TGTGCCAGCAGCTACGGGACAGGGACAGATACGCAGTATTTT. The variable domain in full, with the rest retrieved from reference TRBV7-8 and TRBJ2-3, is GAGVSQSPRYKVAKRGQDVALRCDPISGHVSLFWYQQALGQGPEFLTYFQNEAQLDKSGLPSDRFFAERPEGSVSTLKIQRTQQEDSAVYLCASSYGTGTDTQYFGPGTRLTVL.

The table lists this clonotype with a few counts. This chain connects TRBV5-1 to TRBJ1-5, with D possibly being TRBD1 (5 bases). With 5 bases removed from V and 5 bases from J, the gap between germline ends came to 20 bases. The CDR3 has 16 residues. Germline V CDR1 and CDR2: SGHRS, YFSETQ. For the CDR3, the DNA is TGCGCCAGCAGGCATAATCGACAGAGGCTATATCAGCCCCAGCATTTT. It encodes CASRHNRQRLYQPQHF.

This clonotype was seen ten or more times. This sequence joins TRBV12-3 or TRBV12-4 and TRBJ2-4; a possible D gene is TRBD1 (6 bases). Trimming took off 1 base at V and 6 bases at J, with 13 bases between the two ends. There are 15 residues in the CDR3. CDR3 protein: CASSLGAGVGNIQYF. CDR3 nucleotides: TGTGCCAGCAGTTTAGGGGCAGGGGTGGGAAACATTCAGTACTTC.

This chain joins TRBV5-1 and TRBJ2-7; D unresolved. Germline V gene data show CDR1 as SGHRS and CDR2 as YFSETQ. The CDR3 loop spans 14 amino acids. The ends were cut back, 0 bases at V and 2 bases at J, with 9 bases in the middle. The CDR3 is CASSLELLTYEQYF. The CDR3 nucleotides read TGCGCCAGCAGCTTGGAACTATTAACCTACGAGCAGTACTTC. Combining the CDR3 with reference TRBV5-1 and TRBJ2-7 gives the whole variable domain KAGVTQTPRYLIKTRGQQVTLSCSPISGHRSVSWYQQTPGQGLQFLFEYFSETQRNKGNFPGRFSGRQFSNSRSEMNVSTLELGDSALYLCASSLELLTYEQYFGPGTRLTVT.

The V call is TRBV12-3 or TRBV12-4, the J call TRBJ2-6; D is ambiguous. This CDR3 is built from 15 residues. V gave up 1 base and J gave up 4 bases, with 8 bases separating them. Here the CDR3 reads CASSLVLPGANVLTF. In nucleotides, the CDR3 is TGTGCCAGCAGTTTAGTGCTCCCCGGGGCCAACGTCCTGACTTTC.

This clonotype was seen more than once but under ten times. The chain employs TRBV9 and TRBJ2-2, with 10 bases that match TRBD2. The V gene's germline CDR1 is SGDLS and CDR2 YYNGEE. The ends lost 2 bases at V and 3 bases at J; junction bases unmatched: 1. The CDR3 consists of 15 residues. In nucleotides, the CDR3 is TGTGCCAGCAGCGTTCTAGCGGGGGACACCGGGGAGCTGTTTTTT. It codes for CASSVLAGDTGELFF.

This clonotype was seen ten or more times. CDR3 in DNA: TGTGCTAGTGGTACTTACGAGCAGTACTTC. Residues: CASGTYEQYF. The chain couples TRBV12-5 to TRBJ2-7; D uncertain. Germline CDR1 and CDR2: LGHNT and FRNRAP. V dropped 5 bases and J dropped 4 bases, with 3 bases sitting between them. This CDR3 is 10 amino acids long. The full variable domain, in which reference TRBV12-5 and TRBJ2-7 provide the parts outside the CDR3, is DARVTQTPRHKVTEMGQEVTMRCQPILGHNTVFWYRQTMMQGLELLAYFRNRAPLDDSGMPKDRFSAEMPDATLATLKIQPSEPRDSAVYFCASGTYEQYFGPGTRLTVT.